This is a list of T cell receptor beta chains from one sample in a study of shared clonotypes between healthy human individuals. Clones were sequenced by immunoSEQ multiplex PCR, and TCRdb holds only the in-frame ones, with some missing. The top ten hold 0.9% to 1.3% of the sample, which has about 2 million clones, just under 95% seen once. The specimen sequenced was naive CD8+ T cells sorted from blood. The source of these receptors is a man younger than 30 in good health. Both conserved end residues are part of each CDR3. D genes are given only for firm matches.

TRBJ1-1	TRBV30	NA	TGTGCCTGGAGTGTAGGGGGGGGCGCGGACACTGAAGCTTTCTTT	CAWSVGGGADTEAFF
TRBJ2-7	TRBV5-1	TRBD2	TGCGCCAGCGCCGACAGAATATCTGGACTAGCGGGCTACGAGCAGTACTTC	CASADRISGLAGYEQYF
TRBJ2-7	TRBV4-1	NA	TGCGCCAGCAGCCCAGAGGCCTATCTCGAGCAGTACTTC	CASSPEAYLEQYF
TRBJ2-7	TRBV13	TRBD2	TGTGCCAGCAGCTACCTGGGAGTAGCGGGAATTAGCGAGCAGTACTTC	CASSYLGVAGISEQYF
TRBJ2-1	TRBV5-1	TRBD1	TGCGCCAGCAGCCCGCCCGGACAGGCGTACAATGAGCAGTTCTTC	CASSPPGQAYNEQFF
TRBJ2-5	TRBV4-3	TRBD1	TGCGCCAGCAGCTACAGGGGGCTCCAAGAGACCCAGTACTTC	CASSYRGLQETQYF
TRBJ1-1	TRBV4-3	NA	TGCGCCAGCAGCCAAGAACCTTATCCTTCCGACACTGAAGCTTTCTTT	CASSQEPYPSDTEAFF
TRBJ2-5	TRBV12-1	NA	TGTGCCAGCCTCTCAGCGGGAGGCTCCCAAGAGACCCAGTACTTC	CASLSAGGSQETQYF
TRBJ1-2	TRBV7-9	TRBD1	TGTGCCAGCAGCCCTATAGACAGGGTGGCTGGCTACACCTTC	CASSPIDRVAGYTF
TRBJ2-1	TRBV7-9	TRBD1	TGTGCCAGCAGCTGGATCGGGACAGGATACAATGAGCAGTTCTTC	CASSWIGTGYNEQFF
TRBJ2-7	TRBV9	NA	TGTGCCAGCAGCGCAGGGGGACTATTCTACGACGAGCAGTACTTC	CASSAGGLFYDEQYF
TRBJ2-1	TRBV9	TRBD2	TGTGCCAGCAGCGTAGAAGGGACTAGCGGGGAAAATGAGCAGTTCTTC	CASSVEGTSGENEQFF
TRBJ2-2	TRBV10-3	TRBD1	TGTGCCATCAGTTCTGACGGGACAGGGGGCTTCACCGGGGAGCTGTTTTTT	CAISSDGTGGFTGELFF